A selection of T cell receptor beta chains follows, all from one sample in a study of blood T cell repertoires in COVID-19. Only in-frame clones appear in the TCRdb table, and some are missing; sequencing was by immunoSEQ multiplex PCR. The sample contains some 94,000 clones, approximately 90% of which appear only once. Material: peripheral blood. Receptor source: an older woman with COVID-19, enrolled during active disease. Each CDR3 is given with its conserved first and last residue. A D gene is named only where the DNA matches it firmly. Expanded clones get a size class; other rows say once, few or many, or leave the size out.

clone_size	d_call	cdr3_length	v_call	j_call	cdr3_aa	cdr3_nt
.	TRBD1	14	TRBV6-5	TRBJ1-5	CASSYLQGGQPQHF	TGTGCCAGCAGTTACTTACAGGGGGGTCAGCCCCAGCATTTT
.	.	13	TRBV7-2	TRBJ2-7	CASRELAGGEQYF	TGTGCCAGCAGAGAATTGGCGGGCGGCGAGCAGTACTTC
once	.	13	TRBV10-3	TRBJ1-5	CAISKTGNQPQHF	TGTGCCATCAGTAAAACAGGGAATCAGCCCCAGCATTTT
.	.	15	TRBV7-6	TRBJ2-2	CASSPGTPNTGELFF	TGTGCCAGCAGTCCAGGTACACCGAACACCGGGGAGCTGTTTTTT
.	TRBD2	17	TRBV2	TRBJ2-7	CASSEATRGSGVDEQYF	TGTGCCAGCAGTGAAGCGACCCGGGGTAGCGGGGTCGACGAGCAGTACTTC
.	.	14	TRBV5-4	TRBJ2-3	CASSLGMGGDTQYF	TGTGCCAGCAGCTTGGGGATGGGGGGAGATACGCAGTATTTT
once	.	15	TRBV7-9	TRBJ1-2	CASSLGLVADYGYTF	TGTGCCAGCAGCTTAGGCCTGGTGGCAGACTATGGCTACACCTTC
.	.	14	TRBV5-1	TRBJ2-3	CASGLGRGTDTQYF	TGCGCCAGCGGCTTAGGCAGGGGCACAGATACGCAGTATTTT
.	.	16	TRBV5-5	TRBJ1-1	CASSSRQEIMNTEAFF	TGTGCCAGCAGCAGCCGACAGGAGATAATGAACACTGAAGCTTTCTTT
.	.	13	TRBV6-6	TRBJ2-7	CASMSRDSYEQYF	TGTGCCAGCATGAGTCGGGACTCCTACGAGCAGTACTTC
.	.	14	TRBV9	TRBJ1-2	CASSVQGGGDGYTF	TGTGCCAGCAGCGTTCAGGGAGGTGGGGATGGCTACACCTTC
.	TRBD1	15	TRBV4-1	TRBJ2-1	CASSQGQGVNNEQFF	TGCGCCAGCAGCCAGGGACAGGGAGTGAACAATGAGCAGTTCTTC